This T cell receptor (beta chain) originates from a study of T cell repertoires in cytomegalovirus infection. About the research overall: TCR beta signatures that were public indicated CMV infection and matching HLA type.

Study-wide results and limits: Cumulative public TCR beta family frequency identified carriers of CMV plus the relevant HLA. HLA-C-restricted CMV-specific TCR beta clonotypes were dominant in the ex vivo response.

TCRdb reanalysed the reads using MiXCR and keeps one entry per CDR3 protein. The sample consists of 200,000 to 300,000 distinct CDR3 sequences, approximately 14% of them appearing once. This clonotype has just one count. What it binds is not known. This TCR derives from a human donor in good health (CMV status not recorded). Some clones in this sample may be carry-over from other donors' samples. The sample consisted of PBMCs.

CDR3 nucleotide sequence: TGTGCCAGCAGCCCGAGGGCCGAACCCACTGAAGCTTTCTTT. Translated, it gives CASSPRAEPTEAFF. The chain employs TRBV7-2 and TRBJ1-1; unclear D gene. Trimming took off 5 bases at V and 4 bases at J, with 14 bases between the two ends. The CDR3 extends over 14 amino acids. The V gene's germline CDR1 is SGHTA and CDR2 FQGNSA.